The 25 T cell receptor beta chains in this list originate from one sample, sequenced in a study of blood T cell repertoires in COVID-19. The protocol was immunoSEQ multiplex PCR, while the TCRdb copy is restricted to in-frame clones and leaves out a portion. The table shows under 450,000 clones, with roughly 87% occurring only once. Sequenced sample: PBMCs or T cells enriched from blood (not recorded which). These receptors were obtained from a woman aged 50 to 65 who had recovered from COVID-19.

The chain recombines TRBV21-1 with TRBJ1-3; TRBD1 is the table's D call and was not checked against the DNA. TRBV21-1 is a documented pseudogene. CDR3 length: 16 residues. CDR3 residues: CASSTRGTGESNTIYF. DNA of the CDR3: TGTGCCAGCAGCACCCGAGGGACAGGAGAGTCAAACACCATATATTTT.

The chain is built from TRBV25-1 and TRBJ2-3; 9 bases are shared with TRBD1. V lost 8 bases, J lost 5 bases, and 5 bases stayed unmatched. Germline values: CDR1 MGHDK, CDR2 SYGVNS. The CDR3 totals 13 residues. This CDR3 is CASGTGIGDTQYF. As DNA, the CDR3 is TGTGCCAGCGGGACAGGGATTGGAGATACGCAGTATTTT.

The CDR3 loop is CASSMGQGDGRPQHF. The CDR3 region has the DNA TGCGCCAGCAGCATGGGACAGGGCGATGGTCGGCCCCAGCATTTT. The rearrangement joins TRBV4-1 to TRBJ1-5, with 9 bases aligning to TRBD1. Trimming removed 5 bases from V and 9 bases from J; junction bases left unmatched: 11. Per the germline V gene, CDR1 is MGHRA and CDR2 is YSYEKL. The CDR3 loop spans 15 amino acids.

J is TRBJ2-3 and V is TRBV6-6, with 8 bases aligning to TRBD2. Looked up from germline, CDR1 is MNHNY and CDR2 is SVGAGI (reference sequence). The J segment lost 4 bases and the V segment lost 5 bases, leaving 20 bases of the junction unmatched. This CDR3 comprises 19 residues. Written as DNA, the CDR3 is TGTGCCAGCAGTCCCCACGCCGATTACGCGGGGGGCCACCCAGATACGCAGTATTTT. Protein product: CASSPHADYAGGHPDTQYF.

CDR3 sequence reads: CASSSDFVESSYEQYF. In DNA, the CDR3 is TGTGCCAGCAGCTCGGACTTCGTGGAGAGCTCCTACGAGCAGTACTTC. The chain uses TRBV5-4 and TRBJ2-7; tentatively, D is TRBD2 (5 bases). The CDR3 covers 16 residues. Germline V gene sequence: CDR1 SGHNT, CDR2 YYREEE (reference sequence). Trimming removed 3 bases at V and 0 bases at J, with 16 bases between. Using reference TRBV5-4 and TRBJ2-7 for the parts outside the CDR3, the full variable domain is ETGVTQSPTHLIKTRGQQVTLRCSSQSGHNTVSWYQQALGQGPQFIFQYYREEENGRGNFPPRFSGLQFPNYSSELNVNALELDDSALYLCASSSDFVESSYEQYFGPGTRLTVT.

The gene calls are TRBV2 and TRBJ2-7, with 9 nucleotides matching TRBD1. V was clipped by 5 bases and J by 3 bases; unmatched bases: 8. CDR3 length equals 15 residues. Germline V gene lookup returns CDR1 SNHLY and CDR2 FYNNEI. In DNA form, the CDR3 reads TGTGCCAGCAGTCCGGACAGGGGAGTCGTCTACGAGCAGTACTTC. Protein sequence: CASSPDRGVVYEQYF.

The chain recombines TRBV11-3 with TRBJ2-7; D gene uncertain. The CDR3 has 15 amino acids. Germline lookup yields CDR1 SGHNT and CDR2 YENEEA. V was trimmed by 7 bases and J by 7 bases, leaving 23 bases between them. CDR3 in amino acids: CASTLHGSAIAEQYF. In DNA, the CDR3 is TGTGCCAGCACCCTACACGGATCCGCTATAGCTGAGCAGTACTTC.

This clone was counted a single time. This CDR3 reads CASSSYGLAGGHEQYF. CDR3 DNA sequence: TGTGCCAGCTCATCCTACGGGCTAGCGGGGGGCCACGAGCAGTACTTC. The V call is TRBV18, the J call TRBJ2-7, with 11 bases aligning to TRBD2. Germline assignment: CDR1 KGHSH and CDR2 LQKENI. This CDR3 spans 16 amino acids. V lost 5 bases and J lost 5; bases outside the gene matches: 11.

The chain uses TRBV28 and TRBJ1-2; D gene unclear. Deletions cut 6 bases from V and 4 bases from J, with 12 bases between. The CDR3 totals 13 residues. In germline, CDR1 is MDHEN, CDR2 SYDVKM. The CDR3 reads CASSLAWGYGYTF. The CDR3 DNA follows: TGTGCCAGCAGCCTAGCCTGGGGCTATGGCTACACCTTC.

The genes are TRBV6-5 and TRBJ1-5, with 9 bases fitting TRBD1. This CDR3 has 15 amino acids. Trimming at V came to 6 bases and at J to 4 bases, leaving 7 bases not matched to a gene. Germline V gene lookup returns CDR1 MNHEY and CDR2 SVGAGI. In nucleotides, the CDR3 is TGTGCCAGCAGAAGGGGGACAGGGCGGAATCAGCCCCAGCATTTT. Translation: CASRRGTGRNQPQHF.

This clone was recorded a few times. The chain links TRBV7-2 to TRBJ1-5; D might be TRBD1 (5 bases). Per the germline V gene, CDR1 is SGHTA and CDR2 is FQGNSA. The V gene lost 4 bases and the J gene lost 3 bases, with 16 bases spanning the gap. The CDR3 has 16 amino acids. Here the CDR3 reads CASSSPGGGSNQPQHF. CDR3 sequence (DNA): TGTGCCAGCAGCTCCCCTGGGGGGGGTTCCAATCAGCCCCAGCATTTT.

The chain employs TRBV9 and TRBJ1-2; the D is unclear. The CDR3 runs to 14 residues. Trimming shortened V by 2 bases and J by 2 bases, and 10 bases separated the two germline ends. Germline values: CDR1 SGDLS, CDR2 YYNGEE. CDR3 in DNA: TGTGCCAGCAGCGTGGCGGGTCTGAACTATGGCTACACCTTC. Translating it yields CASSVAGLNYGYTF.

The chain uses TRBV6-5 and TRBJ1-2; TRBD1 might be the D (5 bases). Per germline, CDR1 MNHEY and CDR2 SVGAGI. Trimming took 0 bases from V and 2 from J, leaving 10 bases between them. This CDR3 region has 15 residues. The chain's CDR3 is CASSYSIQGNYGYTF. CDR3 sequence (DNA): TGTGCCAGCAGTTACTCGATTCAGGGAAACTATGGCTACACCTTC.

The chain uses TRBV5-1 and TRBJ1-4; no firm D call. V was trimmed by 3 bases and J by 0 bases, leaving 9 bases between them. Germline lookup yields CDR1 SGHRS and CDR2 YFSETQ. The CDR3 is 15 residues long. The CDR3 DNA reads TGCGCCAGCAGCTGGGCGGGAGCAACTAATGAAAAACTGTTTTTT. This encodes CASSWAGATNEKLFF.

The V call is TRBV29-1, the J call TRBJ1-4; TRBD1 matches at 11 bases. V lost 2 bases and J lost 6; bases outside the gene matches: 8. CDR3 size: 16 residues. The germline gives CDR1 SQVTM, CDR2 ANQGSEA. This CDR3 reads CSVEIPGQGGDEKLFF. In DNA, the CDR3 is TGCAGCGTTGAAATACCGGGACAGGGGGGGGATGAAAAACTGTTTTTT.

The rearrangement joins TRBV6-2 or TRBV6-3 to TRBJ2-7; no clear D gene. The CDR3 runs to 14 residues. Trimming shortened V by 2 bases and J by 5 bases, and 13 bases separated the two germline ends. Germline CDR1 MNHEY, CDR2 SVGEGT. The CDR3, as DNA: TGTGCCAGCAGTTACGAGGCCTCTGTAAACGAGCAGTACTTC. Its protein is CASSYEASVNEQYF.

The chain employs TRBV19 and TRBJ1-1; a possible D gene is TRBD1 (5 bases). The CDR3 contains 13 residues. V was shortened by 3 bases and J by 4 bases, with 9 bases between the two germline ends. CDR1 is LNHDA, CDR2 SQIVND, per germline (reference sequence). CDR3 in DNA: TGTGCCAGTAGTATCTGGGGCGGCACTGAAGCTTTCTTT. This sequence encodes CASSIWGGTEAFF.

This clone has more than one count but fewer than ten. This chain links TRBV5-6 with TRBJ1-5, with D hard to call. Germline CDR1 is SGHDT and CDR2 is YYEEEE. This CDR3 is 15 amino acids long. Trimming took 4 bases from V and 1 from J, leaving 12 bases between them. CDR3 protein: CASSRGGLSNQPQHF. The CDR3 DNA reads as TGTGCCAGCAGCCGGGGAGGGTTGAGCAATCAGCCCCAGCATTTT.

The chain joins TRBV7-2 to TRBJ1-2; no reliable D call. The CDR3 totals 14 residues. Germline lookup yields CDR1 SGHTA and CDR2 FQGNSA. Trimming shortened V by 1 base and J by 2 bases, and 8 bases separated the two germline ends. The CDR3 region has the DNA TGTGCCAGCAGCTTAGTTGGCAGGAACTATGGCTACACCTTC. Translated: CASSLVGRNYGYTF. The complete variable domain, with remaining parts taken from reference TRBV7-2 and TRBJ1-2, reads GAGVSQSPSNKVTEKGKDVELRCDPISGHTALYWYRQSLGQGLEFLIYFQGNSAPDKSGLPSDRFSAERTGGSVSTLTIQRTQQEDSAVYLCASSLVGRNYGYTFGSGTRLTVV.

This chain connects TRBV5-4 to TRBJ1-2, with D possibly matching TRBD1 (5 bases). The germline gives CDR1 SGHNT, CDR2 YYREEE (reference sequence). This CDR3 spans 15 amino acids. Trimming took 2 bases from V and 2 from J, leaving 13 bases between them. The CDR3 loop is CASSLGRVGNYGYTF. The CDR3 bases are TGTGCCAGCAGCTTAGGCAGGGTGGGGAACTATGGCTACACCTTC.

The genes are TRBV4-3 and TRBJ1-2; D unclear. Germline CDR1 reads LGHNA; CDR2 reads YSLEER. Trimming cost V 0 bases and J 6 bases, with 14 bases left between them. The CDR3 contains 15 residues. The CDR3 loop reads CASSQDVRGFDGYTF. CDR3 sequence (DNA): TGCGCCAGCAGCCAAGATGTCCGGGGATTCGATGGCTACACCTTC.

The chain couples TRBV5-1 to TRBJ1-2, with TRBD1 matching over 12 bases. V lost 2 bases to trimming and J lost 7 bases; unmatched junction nucleotides: 6. The length of the CDR3 is 15 residues. Per germline, CDR1 SGHRS and CDR2 YFSETQ. CDR3 sequence (DNA): TGCGCCAGCAGCTTCACGGGACAGGGGGCGGGTGGCTACACCTTC. This codes for CASSFTGQGAGGYTF.

This clone was picked up one time. In the same sample, other DNA sequences code for this CDR3. The chain has TRBV30 and TRBJ1-3; TRBD1 is a possible D gene (5 bases). CDR1 GTSNPN and CDR2 SVGIG come from the germline V gene (reference sequence). V was clipped by 0 bases and J by 4 bases, with 13 bases between them. The CDR3 has 15 residues. CDR3 residues: CAWSVLGGSGNTIYF. CDR3 sequence (DNA): TGTGCCTGGAGTGTTTTGGGGGGGTCAGGAAACACCATATATTTT.

V and J are TRBV10-2 and TRBJ1-3; D is unresolved. The CDR3 has 15 residues. Germline assignment: CDR1 WSHSY and CDR2 SAAADI. The V gene lost 3 bases and the J gene lost 0 bases, with 9 bases spanning the gap. The CDR3 bases are TGCGCCAGCAGTGACAGGCCTTCCTCTGGAAACACCATATATTTT. It is translated as CASSDRPSSGNTIYF.

The chain links TRBV6-5 to TRBJ2-7; 7 bases are a match to TRBD1. Germline loops: CDR1 MNHEY, CDR2 SVGAGI. With V trimmed by 0 bases and J by 4 bases, 3 bases remained unmatched. This CDR3 contains 14 residues. The CDR3 nucleotides are TGTGCCAGCAGTTACTCACAGGGGCAGTACGAGCAGTACTTC. Protein: CASSYSQGQYEQYF.